This record looks at one T cell receptor beta chain sequence and its context. This clone was recorded a few times. No antigen is known for it. No much larger clone is present one base from it, and per-base qualities are unavailable. This sample stems from a study of vaccination effects on CD4 cells after COVID-19 (dated by TCRdb to 2021 to 2024). Broadly, across the study: Each participant got two doses of an mRNA SARS-CoV-2 vaccine, either BNT162b2 or mRNA-1273. The study compared SARS-CoV-2 spike-specific CD4+ TCR repertoires before and after mRNA vaccination in COVID-19 convalescent patients and infection-naive vaccine recipients. Altogether, over 9 COVID-19 convalescent patients and a few SARS-CoV-2-naive healthy vaccine recipients made up the full study. In the study, cultures from other donors were sequenced using the Oncomine TCR Beta short-read assay on an Illumina iSeq 100. The study at large found these results: Only a small number of convalescent patients were included, and no early post-infection timepoints were available, which limited the study. In healthy vaccine recipients, vaccine-induced clones were almost all SARS-CoV-2 mono-reactive, with only 1 of 255 being cross-reactive with common cold coronaviruses. Both infection-induced and vaccine-induced clones contracted markedly at late post-vaccination timepoints, which is consistent with waning T cell responses.

The library was built by means of the immunoSEQ multiplex PCR assay. DNA from the cultured and isolated CD4+ T cells underwent TCR beta CDR3 sequencing. The published analysis was carried out like this. The analysis removed non-productive TCR sequences, trimmed reads to the CDR3 region, and retained only CDR3s that were 7 or more amino acids long. Antigen-specific clonotypes were identified with the MANAFEST web app by comparing expansion in peptide wells against reference cultures. To count as positive, a clone had to show expansion at FDR<0.05 compared with the reference and with all other wells, an odds ratio above 5, and a frequency above 0.1% in two replicate wells. Cross-reactive clonotypes were defined as significantly expanded in SARS-CoV-2 spike wells and in at least one common cold coronavirus spike condition. Levenshtein distance calculated with the stringdist R package was used to assess CDR3 similarity, and unrooted trees were constructed with ape in R 3.6.1. The table was pulled from immuneACCESS by TCRdb, which kept in-frame rearrangements only. Such tables lose some clones; where checked, under half of the loss comes from unresolved V genes, and the rest has no known cause. Clonal size and the V and J genes are those of that table, whereas D and trimming came from the DNA. Counted in this sample were about 54,000 clones; around 86% of them appeared once. The biggest ten clones account for 2% to 3% of the sample.

Ends trimmed: V by 3 bases, J by 1 base; bases unmatched to a gene: 4. The germline V gene (reference sequence) yields LGHDT for CDR1 and YNNKEL for CDR2. Taken from cysteine to phenylalanine, the CDR3 has 16 residues. The kept DNA is CDR3 alone, 48 bases in frame from the first base. To identify antigen-specific CD4+ T cell clonotypes by their expansion, the ViraFEST assay first stimulated PBMC with viral peptide pools and then applied TCR sequencing. After approximately eleven days of culture, CD4+ T cells were isolated with the EasySep CD4+ T cell isolation kit. Negative nucleocapsid antibody results before and after vaccination confirmed that the healthy vaccine recipients had no prior SARS-CoV-2 infection. A few million PBMC per well were cultured in IMDM with about 5.4% human AB serum, 10 IU/ml IL-2 and gentamicin, plus 10 ug/ml peptides. On days 3 and 7, half of the culture medium was replaced with fresh IL-2-containing medium. Unless noted otherwise, every peptide stimulation condition was grown in triplicate wells. PBMC were separated from whole blood using Ficoll-Paque Plus gradient centrifugation and were then either cryopreserved at -140C or used fresh. Overlapping peptide pools spanned the spike proteins of SARS-CoV-2 and the common cold coronaviruses HCoV-NL63, HCoV-OC43 and HCoV-229E. Genomic DNA was extracted from cultured CD4+ T cells with the QIAamp micro DNA kit.

The sequence is built from TRBV3-1 (or the pseudogene TRBV3-2) and TRBJ2-1; TRBD2 agrees with 9 junctional bases. This clonotype originated in a human donor who received a COVID-19 vaccine. Sequencing was performed on CD4+ T cells from PBMCs cultured with HCoV-229E spike peptides, taken before COVID-19 vaccination. The sample's cell subset or site label is to be understood as: HCoV-229E spike overlapping peptide pool stimulation. The CDR3 region reads CASSHIAGASYNEQFF. The nucleotide sequence is TGTGCCAGCAGCCACATAGCGGGGGCATCCTACAATGAGCAGTTCTTC.